Below are 27 T cell receptor beta chains sequenced from a single sample in a study of T cells after somatic rescue of genetic block. The assay was immunoSEQ multiplex PCR, and TCRdb's table has in-frame clones only and misses some. The repertoire has more than 70,000 clones, 85% to 90% of them found once; the top ten carry 1.6%. Material: peripheral blood mononuclear cells (PBMCs). These receptors all stem from a woman aged 18-29 years.

The chain couples TRBV29-1 to TRBJ1-2; D perhaps matches TRBD1 (5 bases). The CDR3 is 14 amino acids. V was pared by 7 bases and J by 7 bases, with 22 bases between. Germline CDR1 SQVTM, CDR2 ANQGSEA. This CDR3 is CSAPGGIGNIGYTF. As DNA, the CDR3 is TGCAGCGCCCCTGGGGGAATCGGTAATATTGGCTACACCTTC.

The chain links TRBV27 to TRBJ2-1; D is ambiguous. V lost 7 bases to trimming and J lost 4 bases, with 23 bases between them. The CDR3 totals 17 residues. Looked up from germline, CDR1 is MNHEY and CDR2 is SMNVEV (reference sequence). The CDR3 DNA sequence: TGTGCCAGCACTAAAAAGGGTGTCTCGGGCATATACAATGAGCAGTTCTTC. Residues: CASTKKGVSGIYNEQFF.

The genes are TRBV9 and TRBJ2-5, with D possibly being TRBD2 (7 bases). Trimming left V 0 bases short and J 5 bases short, with 14 bases between. Germline-derived CDR1 and CDR2 are SGDLS and YYNGEE. The length of the CDR3 is 15 residues. The CDR3 sequence is CASSVAGGARETQYF. The CDR3 region has the DNA TGTGCCAGCAGCGTAGCGGGGGGCGCGAGGGAGACCCAGTACTTC. Variable domain in full (rest from reference TRBV9 and TRBJ2-5): DSGVTQTPKHLITATGQRVTLRCSPRSGDLSVYWYQQSLDQGLQFLIQYYNGEERAKGNILERFSAQQFPDLHSELNLSSLELGDSALYFCASSVAGGARETQYFGPGTRLLVL.

The DNA for the CDR3 is TGTGCCAGCAGCTTAACGGCCCTCGGCACAGATACGCAGTATTTT. Amino acids: CASSLTALGTDTQYF. The V gene is TRBV7-9, the J gene TRBJ2-3; D uncertain. The CDR3 extends over 15 amino acids. V dropped 2 bases and J dropped 1 base, with 10 bases sitting between them. Per germline, CDR1 SEHNR and CDR2 FQNEAQ (reference sequence).

The J gene is TRBJ2-1, the V gene TRBV10-1; TRBD2 matches 14 bases. With 8 bases clipped from V and 7 bases from J, the junction kept 10 bases outside the gene matches. The CDR3 sequence is 16 residues long. CDR1 and CDR2 (germline): WNHNN, SYGVQD (reference sequence). The CDR3 spells CASGAPGLAGANEQFF. CDR3 DNA sequence: TGCGCCAGCGGGGCTCCGGGACTAGCGGGAGCAAATGAGCAGTTCTTC.

The V gene is TRBV29-1, the J gene TRBJ2-1, with 8 positions matching TRBD2. The J segment lost 3 bases and the V segment lost 3 bases, leaving 7 bases of the junction unmatched. CDR1 is SQVTM and CDR2 is ANQGSEA in the germline V gene. CDR3 size: 15 residues. The CDR3 protein is CSVDGSGRRYNEQFF. DNA for the CDR3: TGCAGCGTTGATGGGAGCGGGAGACGCTACAATGAGCAGTTCTTC.

The chain is built from TRBV19 and TRBJ2-3; 9 nucleotides line up with TRBD2. Germline CDR1 LNHDA, CDR2 SQIVND (reference sequence). The CDR3 is 17 amino acids. With 5 bases clipped from V and 0 bases from J, the junction kept 9 bases outside the gene matches. CDR3 amino acids: CASSPLAGGPSTDTQYF. The CDR3 DNA is TGTGCCAGTAGTCCCCTGGCGGGGGGGCCTAGCACAGATACGCAGTATTTT.

The rearrangement links TRBV5-5 to TRBJ1-1, with D perhaps TRBD1 (6 bases). CDR3 size: 18 residues. Deletions cut 4 bases from V and 1 base from J, with 23 bases between. Germline CDR1 and CDR2: SGHKS and YYEKEE (reference sequence). CDR3 loop: CASSPTRGGRGENTEAFF. The CDR3 DNA reads TGTGCCAGCAGCCCGACCCGGGGGGGGCGCGGGGAGAACACTGAAGCTTTCTTT.

This clone showed up just once. For the CDR3, the DNA is TGCGCCAGCAGCCGGACTCAGGGGATCGAGGAAAAACTGTTTTTT. Its translation is CASSRTQGIEEKLFF. V is TRBV5-1 and J is TRBJ1-4; a weak D match, TRBD1 (6 bases). Germline V gene data show CDR1 as SGHRS and CDR2 as YFSETQ. This CDR3 spans 15 amino acids. V shed 4 bases and J shed 8 bases, with 18 bases lying between them.

This rearrangement joins TRBV27 to TRBJ2-7, with TRBD2 matching over 9 bases. The CDR3 is 16 residues long. From germline, CDR1 is MNHEY and CDR2 SMNVEV (reference sequence). The junction had 11 bases not matched to a gene; V was cut back by 4 bases and J by 4 bases. CDR3 in DNA: TGTGCCAGCAGTTATCGGTTAGCGGGAGAAGGTTACGAGCAGTACTTC. This sequence encodes CASSYRLAGEGYEQYF.

V gene TRBV28 combines with J gene TRBJ1-1; 9 bases map to TRBD1. Looked up from germline, CDR1 is MDHEN and CDR2 is SYDVKM. J was trimmed by 7 bases and V by 5 bases; bases with no gene match: 14. This CDR3 region has 16 residues. In DNA form, the CDR3 reads TGTGCCAGCAGTCCACGGGACAGGGTTTACCAATATGAAGCTTTCTTT. It translates to CASSPRDRVYQYEAFF.

The chain links TRBV19 to TRBJ2-5; perhaps TRBD1 as D (5 bases). V lost 9 bases, J lost 1 base, and 24 bases lay in between. The CDR3 has 17 residues. From germline, CDR1 is LNHDA and CDR2 SQIVND (reference sequence). The CDR3: CASSSIGAGLFQETQYF. CDR3 DNA sequence: TGTGCCAGCTCCTCTATAGGGGCAGGGTTGTTCCAAGAGACCCAGTACTTC.

The chain has TRBV7-9 and TRBJ2-3, with TRBD2 matching over 9 bases. This CDR3 comprises 15 residues. Germline-derived CDR1 and CDR2 are SEHNR and FQNEAQ (reference sequence). Germline trimming cut 1 base from V and 1 base from J; bases unmatched to any gene: 0. The CDR3 region has the DNA TGTGCCAGCAGCTTAGAGCGGGAGGGCACAGATACGCAGTATTTT. As protein: CASSLEREGTDTQYF. The full variable domain, completed using reference TRBV7-9 and TRBJ2-3, is DTGVSQNPRHKITKRGQNVTFRCDPISEHNRLYWYRQTLGQGPEFLTYFQNEAQLEKSRLLSDRFSAERPKGSFSTLEIQRTEQGDSAMYLCASSLEREGTDTQYFGPGTRLTVL.

The chain recombines TRBV28 with TRBJ2-2; possible D gene TRBD2, 5 bases. V was trimmed by 7 bases and J by 4 bases, leaving 22 bases between them. The CDR3 is 17 residues long. Germline CDR1 reads MDHEN; CDR2 reads SYDVKM. CDR3 loop: CASTLYPPTAGTGELFF. CDR3 sequence (DNA): TGTGCCAGCACCTTATACCCACCGACGGCGGGCACCGGGGAGCTGTTTTTT.

The sample holds one count of this clone. The rearrangement joins TRBV28 to TRBJ1-1; no reliable D call. The CDR3 consists of 10 residues. CDR1 and CDR2 (germline): MDHEN, SYDVKM. V was shortened by 11 bases and J by 5 bases, with 9 bases between the two germline ends. This CDR3 reads CAAGRTEAFF. The CDR3 DNA sequence: TGTGCCGCAGGACGGACTGAAGCTTTCTTT.

V is TRBV2 and J is TRBJ2-2; 8 bases are shared with TRBD2. The CDR3 spans 15 residues. Germline V CDR1 and CDR2: SNHLY, FYNNEI. V shed 3 bases, J shed 5 bases, and the junction held 5 bases outside the gene matches. CDR3 sequence reads: CASSEIAGPTGELFF. The CDR3 nucleotides are TGTGCCAGCAGTGAGATAGCGGGACCTACCGGGGAGCTGTTTTTT.

The gene calls are TRBV6-5 and TRBJ2-2; 7 bases are shared with TRBD1. Germline V lookup: CDR1 MNHEY, CDR2 SVGAGI. Germline trimming cut 9 bases from V and 1 base from J; bases unmatched to any gene: 8. The CDR3 length is 15 residues. The DNA of the CDR3 is TGTGCCAGTCGAGGGTGGACAGGGAACACCGGGGAGCTGTTTTTT. It is translated as CASRGWTGNTGELFF.

This clone appeared a single time. V is TRBV28 and J is TRBJ2-1; 12 nucleotides match TRBD2. This CDR3 contains 15 residues. Germline V gene lookup returns CDR1 MDHEN and CDR2 SYDVKM. The V and J ends lost 4 bases and 8 bases, in that order; junction bases with no gene match: 6. The CDR3 bases are TGTGCCAGCAGTTCCTGGACTAGCGGGGTTTATGAGCAGTTCTTC. Amino acid sequence: CASSSWTSGVYEQFF.

The chain couples TRBV9 to TRBJ2-1, with TRBD1 matching over 7 bases. Unmatched junction bases numbered 3, after V lost 0 bases and J lost 3 bases. The germline V gene encodes CDR1 SGDLS and CDR2 YYNGEE. The CDR3 runs 15 residues. The CDR3 nucleotides read TGTGCCAGCAGCGTAGTTGGGACAGACTACAATGAGCAGTTCTTC. It yields the protein CASSVVGTDYNEQFF.

The V and J genes are TRBV27 and TRBJ2-7; 10 positions agree with TRBD2. The CDR3 runs 14 residues. J lost 2 bases, V lost 6 bases, and 4 bases had no gene match. Germline V gives CDR1 MNHEY, CDR2 SMNVEV (reference sequence). The CDR3 region is CASRGLANPYEQYF. Written as DNA, the CDR3 is TGTGCCAGCAGGGGACTAGCGAACCCCTACGAGCAGTACTTC.

The V and J genes are TRBV25-1 and TRBJ1-3, with 7 nucleotides matching TRBD1. Germline CDR1 is MGHDK and CDR2 is SYGVNS. With V trimmed by 5 bases and J by 4 bases, 2 bases remained unmatched. The CDR3 contains 13 residues. CDR3 nucleotides: TGTGCCAGCAGTCGACAGGGAGGAAACACCATATATTTT. It is translated as CASSRQGGNTIYF.

This chain uses TRBV5-4 with TRBJ2-5; 7 bases are shared with TRBD2. The CDR3 has 15 amino acids. Germline values: CDR1 SGHNT, CDR2 YYREEE (reference sequence). Trimming at V came to 1 base and at J to 1 base, leaving 4 bases not matched to a gene. The CDR3 DNA reads as TGTGCCAGCAGCTTGTCGGCTAGCGGCCAAGAGACCCAGTACTTC. As protein: CASSLSASGQETQYF.

The V and J genes are TRBV18 and TRBJ2-1; TRBD1 matches at 7 bases. Germline V gene data show CDR1 as KGHSH and CDR2 as LQKENI. This CDR3 has 13 amino acids. The V and J ends lost 3 bases and 5 bases, in that order; junction bases with no gene match: 1. The CDR3 bases are TGTGCCAGCTCACCGACAGGGAACAATGAGCAGTTCTTC. It specifies CASSPTGNNEQFF.

The chain joins TRBV7-8 to TRBJ2-5; no clear D. The V gene lost 4 bases and the J gene lost 2 bases, with 11 bases spanning the gap. Germline CDR1 and CDR2: SGHVS and FQNEAQ. This CDR3 contains 14 residues. The CDR3 reads CASSSDLQQETQYF. In DNA, the CDR3 is TGTGCCAGCAGCTCCGACTTACAGCAAGAGACCCAGTACTTC. Full variable domain (missing parts from reference TRBV7-8 and TRBJ2-5): GAGVSQSPRYKVAKRGQDVALRCDPISGHVSLFWYQQALGQGPEFLTYFQNEAQLDKSGLPSDRFFAERPEGSVSTLKIQRTQQEDSAVYLCASSSDLQQETQYFGPGTRLLVL.

The rearrangement uses TRBV12-5 and TRBJ2-1; TRBD2 agrees at 10 bases. There are 15 residues in the CDR3. Losses at the gene ends were 3 bases for V and 8 bases for J; bases not matched to a gene: 7. Germline V gene sequence: CDR1 LGHNT, CDR2 FRNRAP. In DNA, the CDR3 is TGTGCTAGTGGTTTCTCCGGGACTAGCGCCCATGAGCAGTTCTTC. Translated: CASGFSGTSAHEQFF.

V is TRBV5-1 and J is TRBJ2-1; 11 bases fit TRBD2. Losses at the gene ends were 0 bases for V and 9 bases for J; bases not matched to a gene: 5. Per the germline V gene, CDR1 is SGHRS and CDR2 is YFSETQ. The CDR3 totals 15 residues. Here the CDR3 reads CASSLELAGASEQFF. CDR3 nucleotide sequence: TGCGCCAGCAGCTTGGAACTAGCGGGAGCTTCTGAGCAGTTCTTC.

The chain is built from TRBV30 and TRBJ2-5, with 15 nucleotides matching TRBD2. TRBJ2-7 matches the DNA end more closely, so the J call is doubtful. Germline lookup yields CDR1 GTSNPN and CDR2 SVGIG (reference sequence). This CDR3 contains 14 residues. CDR3 bases: TGTGCCTGGGGACTAGCGGGAGGGCCCTACGAGCAGTACTTC. This codes for CAWGLAGGPYEQYF.